This passage covers 27 T cell receptor beta chains from one sample sequenced in a study of T cell responses to AZD1222 COVID-19 vaccine. Sequencing was performed with immunoSEQ multiplex PCR; in TCRdb, only in-frame clones are kept and a portion is missing. The data contain tens of thousands of clones, 70% to 90% of them singletons. This specimen consisted of peripheral blood, obtained on day 0 of AZD1222 vaccination. The origin of the receptors is an adult in good health.

This chain links TRBV7-2 with TRBJ1-2; possible D gene TRBD1, 5 bases. Germline V lookup: CDR1 SGHTA, CDR2 FQGNSA. The CDR3 contains 13 residues. Trimming took 5 bases from V and 5 from J, leaving 12 bases between them. CDR3 DNA sequence: TGTGCCAGCAGCCAATTGACAGAGTATGGCTACACCTTC. This gives the protein CASSQLTEYGYTF.

The V call is TRBV28, the J call TRBJ2-7, with D hard to call. Germline V gene lookup returns CDR1 MDHEN and CDR2 SYDVKM. This CDR3 has 13 residues. Trimming left V 5 bases short and J 1 base short, with 9 bases between. CDR3 DNA: TGTGCCAGCAGTCCTCCTCAGTCCTACGAGCAGTACTTC. Residues: CASSPPQSYEQYF.

This chain links TRBV5-5 with TRBJ2-5, with D possibly matching TRBD1 (7 bases). The CDR3 is 15 amino acids. Germline V gene lookup returns CDR1 SGHKS and CDR2 YYEKEE (reference sequence). V lost 1 base and J lost 5, with 15 bases in between. The chain's CDR3 is CASSLNPTGRETQYF. The CDR3 DNA reads as TGTGCCAGCAGCTTGAACCCGACAGGGAGGGAGACCCAGTACTTC.

This chain links TRBV3-1 (or the pseudogene TRBV3-2) with TRBJ2-3; TRBD2 aligns across 8 bases. V lost 2 bases, J lost 0 bases, and 1 base stayed unmatched. Germline CDR1 reads LGHDT; CDR2 reads YNNKEL (reference sequence). The CDR3 runs 15 residues. In DNA, the CDR3 is TGTGCCAGCAGCCAAACGGGGGGGAGCACAGATACGCAGTATTTT. It yields the protein CASSQTGGSTDTQYF.

V usage is TRBV5-1 and J usage is TRBJ1-4; no firm D call. Trimming took off 3 bases at V and 5 bases at J, with 14 bases between the two ends. The CDR3 loop spans 15 amino acids. Germline V CDR1 and CDR2: SGHRS, YFSETQ. As DNA, the CDR3 is TGCGCCAGCAGCTCCTTAGGTACGGGGAATGAAAAACTGTTTTTT. Protein product: CASSSLGTGNEKLFF.

This clone was picked up a small number of times. The chain links TRBV19 to TRBJ1-5; 8 nucleotides line up with TRBD1. Germline V gene lookup returns CDR1 LNHDA and CDR2 SQIVND (reference sequence). The CDR3 is 15 residues long. V shed 5 bases, J shed 4 bases, and the junction held 7 bases outside the gene matches. CDR3 loop: CASSLGQGLNQPQHF. The DNA of the CDR3 is TGTGCCAGTAGTCTCGGACAGGGCTTAAATCAGCCCCAGCATTTT.

J is TRBJ1-2 and V is TRBV5-1; D is perhaps TRBD1 (6 bases). The germline V and J ends were trimmed by 3 bases and 5 bases, with 17 bases remaining between them. CDR1 and CDR2 from the germline V gene are SGHRS and YFSETQ. The length of the CDR3 is 15 residues. CDR3 nucleotide sequence: TGCGCCAGCAGCTCTACGGGGGGCGTCGGGTATGGCTACACCTTC. This gives the protein CASSSTGGVGYGYTF. Variable domain in full (rest from reference TRBV5-1 and TRBJ1-2): KAGVTQTPRYLIKTRGQQVTLSCSPISGHRSVSWYQQTPGQGLQFLFEYFSETQRNKGNFPGRFSGRQFSNSRSEMNVSTLELGDSALYLCASSSTGGVGYGYTFGSGTRLTVV.

This rearrangement joins TRBV7-9 to TRBJ2-5; D gene unclear. The CDR3 loop spans 11 amino acids. CDR1 is SEHNR and CDR2 is FQNEAQ in the germline V gene (reference sequence). Trimming cost V 0 bases and J 4 bases, with 0 bases left between them. This CDR3 is CASSLAETQYF. DNA of the CDR3: TGTGCCAGCAGCTTAGCAGAGACCCAGTACTTC.

The chain recombines TRBV29-1 with TRBJ2-7, with a weak D call TRBD2 (5 bases). The CDR3 runs 11 residues. In germline, CDR1 is SQVTM, CDR2 ANQGSEA. The V and J ends lost 7 bases and 7 bases respectively, with 14 bases between them. The CDR3 reads CSATAAEEQYF. The CDR3 DNA reads as TGCAGCGCCACAGCGGCGGAGGAGCAGTACTTC.

J is TRBJ2-5 and V is TRBV7-9; D call uncertain. Germline CDR1 and CDR2: SEHNR and FQNEAQ (reference sequence). This CDR3 is built from 16 residues. Trimming took off 3 bases at V and 3 bases at J, with 17 bases between the two ends. The CDR3: CASSFEPKYVKETQYF. CDR3 DNA sequence: TGTGCCAGCAGCTTTGAACCGAAGTATGTTAAAGAGACCCAGTACTTC.

The rearrangement links TRBV19 to TRBJ1-2; weak D call: TRBD1 (5 bases). Germline values: CDR1 LNHDA, CDR2 SQIVND (reference sequence). This CDR3 spans 14 amino acids. The V end lost 1 base, the J end lost 3 bases, and 9 bases lay between the germline ends. As DNA, the CDR3 is TGTGCCAGTAGTATAGGGGGCTGGGACTATGGCTACACCTTC. It codes for CASSIGGWDYGYTF. Looking up the rest from reference TRBV19 and TRBJ1-2 gives the full variable domain: DGGITQSPKYLFRKEGQNVTLSCEQNLNHDAMYWYRQDPGQGLRLIYYSQIVNDFQKGDIAEGYSVSREKKESFPLTVTSAQKNPTAFYLCASSIGGWDYGYTFGSGTRLTVV.

This clone was observed a few times. V usage is TRBV3-1 (or the pseudogene TRBV3-2) and J usage is TRBJ1-5, with TRBD1 as a possible D gene (5 bases). Trimming shortened V by 0 bases and J by 7 bases, and 10 bases separated the two germline ends. The CDR3 length is 14 residues. Germline V gene data show CDR1 as LGHDT and CDR2 as YNNKEL (reference sequence). CDR3 sequence (DNA): TGTGCCAGCAGCCAAGACAGGGAGGGACAGCCCCAGCATTTT. It specifies CASSQDREGQPQHF.

J is TRBJ1-2 and V is TRBV10-1; D call uncertain. V lost 4 bases, J lost 6 bases, and 21 bases lay in between. This CDR3 contains 16 residues. Per the germline V gene, CDR1 is WNHNN and CDR2 is SYGVQD (reference sequence). The CDR3 DNA sequence: TGCGCCAGCAGTGCGCCCCATGAGTCCGGCGGGGATGGCTACACCTTC. Its translation is CASSAPHESGGDGYTF.

The rearrangement joins TRBV5-1 to TRBJ2-1; 11 bases match TRBD2. Germline values: CDR1 SGHRS, CDR2 YFSETQ. V shed 4 bases and J 9 bases; nucleotides not matched to a gene: 15. The CDR3 runs 17 residues. For the CDR3, the DNA is TGCGCCAGCAGCCTGAACCCCGCCCTAGCGGGGGGAGGTGAGCAGTTCTTC. Translation gives CASSLNPALAGGGEQFF.

The chain recombines TRBV7-9 with TRBJ1-6, with D unclear. The V end lost 5 bases, the J end lost 7 bases, and 12 bases lay between the germline ends. CDR1 and CDR2 (germline): SEHNR, FQNEAQ (reference sequence). CDR3 length: 14 residues. The CDR3 nucleotides read TGTGCCAGCAGCCTAATTTCTAGCAATTCACCCCTCCACTTT. Amino acid sequence: CASSLISSNSPLHF.

The V and J genes are TRBV18 and TRBJ1-6; D is ambiguous. V was clipped by 4 bases and J by 8 bases, with 9 bases between them. CDR1 KGHSH and CDR2 LQKENI come from the germline V gene. The CDR3 is 13 residues long. The CDR3 DNA is TGTGCCAGCTCACAGGGCTGGGATTCACCCCTCCACTTT. It specifies CASSQGWDSPLHF.

CDR3 sequence: CASSYSIRGETQYF. The DNA for the CDR3 is TGTGCCAGCAGTTACTCGATACGAGGCGAGACCCAGTACTTC. This chain connects TRBV6-5 to TRBJ2-5; D ambiguous. Germline CDR1 and CDR2: MNHEY and SVGAGI. The CDR3 totals 14 residues. The ends were cut back, 0 bases at V and 5 bases at J, with 10 bases in the middle.

This rearrangement joins TRBV3-1 (or the pseudogene TRBV3-2) to TRBJ2-1; D gene uncertain. Trimming pared 4 bases from V and 8 bases from J, leaving 15 bases between. Germline-derived CDR1 and CDR2 are LGHDT and YNNKEL (reference sequence). This CDR3 has 14 residues. CDR3 coding DNA: TGTGCCAGCAGCCCTCGCCTAGGCGGTTATGAGCAGTTCTTC. This sequence encodes CASSPRLGGYEQFF.

The chain uses TRBV3-1 (or the pseudogene TRBV3-2) and TRBJ2-7, with D uncertain. The germline CDR1 and CDR2 sequences are LGHDT and YNNKEL (reference sequence). CDR3 length equals 14 residues. V was pared by 1 base and J by 2 bases, with 9 bases between. The CDR3 coding sequence is TGTGCCAGCAGCCAAGCTCTTCTTCCCTACGAGCAGTACTTC. Translation gives CASSQALLPYEQYF.

The chain is built from TRBV15 and TRBJ2-2, with 9 bases matching TRBD1. CDR1 is LNHNV, CDR2 YYDKDF, per germline (reference sequence). V was clipped by 6 bases and J by 1 base; unmatched bases: 3. The CDR3 is made up of 15 amino acids. CDR3 amino acids: CATRKDRGNTGELFF. CDR3 DNA: TGTGCCACCAGAAAGGACAGGGGGAACACCGGGGAGCTGTTTTTT.

The rearrangement links TRBV6-1 to TRBJ1-4; no definite D call. Trimming took 3 bases from V and 3 from J, leaving 8 bases between them. This CDR3 region has 14 residues. The germline V gene has CDR1 MNHNS and CDR2 SASEGT. CDR3 DNA: TGTGCCAGCAGTGAGAACGGTCCTAATGAAAAACTGTTTTTT. It encodes CASSENGPNEKLFF.

The chain uses TRBV25-1 and TRBJ2-7; D possibly corresponds to TRBD2 (6 bases). Germline CDR1 MGHDK, CDR2 SYGVNS. The CDR3 covers 13 residues. Deletions cut 2 bases from V and 6 bases from J, with 11 bases between. CDR3 bases: TGTGCCAGCAGTGAAGTTGAGGGAGGCGAGCAGTACTTC. Translated: CASSEVEGGEQYF.

A few counts support this clone. This chain connects TRBV10-1 to TRBJ2-2; TRBD2 matches at 12 bases. The J segment lost 7 bases and the V segment lost 5 bases, leaving 5 bases of the junction unmatched. The CDR3 covers 15 residues. From germline, CDR1 is WNHNN and CDR2 SYGVQD (reference sequence). This chain's CDR3 is CASSLAGGPNGELFF. In nucleotides, the CDR3 is TGCGCCAGCAGTCTAGCGGGAGGGCCTAACGGGGAGCTGTTTTTT.

This chain uses TRBV14 with TRBJ2-7, with 9 bases aligning to TRBD1. CDR3 length: 16 residues. The germline V gene has CDR1 SGHDN and CDR2 FVKESK. J lost 5 bases, V lost 1 base, and 9 bases had no gene match. Here the CDR3 DNA reads TGTGCCAGCAGCCAAGGACCGGGACAGGGTGAACACGAGCAGTACTTC. This sequence encodes CASSQGPGQGEHEQYF.

The chain is built from TRBV7-8 and TRBJ1-1, with 11 positions matching TRBD1. The length of the CDR3 is 15 residues. CDR1 and CDR2 (germline): SGHVS, FQNEAQ. J gave up 3 bases and V 5 bases, and 5 bases lay outside the gene matches. DNA for the CDR3: TGTGCCAGCAGCCCAAGGGACAGGGGGGACACTGAAGCTTTCTTT. This codes for CASSPRDRGDTEAFF.

This clone was recorded a few times. The chain couples TRBV5-1 to TRBJ2-2; possible D gene TRBD2, 5 bases. Germline CDR1 SGHRS, CDR2 YFSETQ. The CDR3 consists of 15 residues. The germline V and J ends were trimmed by 5 bases and 3 bases, with 14 bases remaining between them. The CDR3 here is CASSYREDYTGELFF. In nucleotides, the CDR3 is TGCGCCAGCAGTTATAGAGAGGACTACACCGGGGAGCTGTTTTTT. The variable domain in full, completed from reference TRBV5-1 and TRBJ2-2, reads KAGVTQTPRYLIKTRGQQVTLSCSPISGHRSVSWYQQTPGQGLQFLFEYFSETQRNKGNFPGRFSGRQFSNSRSEMNVSTLELGDSALYLCASSYREDYTGELFFGEGSRLTVL.

The J gene is TRBJ1-2, the V gene TRBV18, with 9 bases that match TRBD1. V lost 3 bases to trimming and J lost 1 base; unmatched junction nucleotides: 6. This CDR3 contains 16 residues. Looked up from germline, CDR1 is KGHSH and CDR2 is LQKENI. The CDR3 sequence is CASSPNRDRDNYGYTF. Here the CDR3 DNA reads TGTGCCAGCTCACCGAACCGGGACAGGGATAACTATGGCTACACCTTC.